Sequencing of this T cell receptor (beta chain) was carried out in a study of T cell responses to AZD1222 COVID-19 vaccine. Germline V gives CDR1 MDHEN, CDR2 SYDVKM. V lost 7 bases, J lost 7 bases, and 19 bases lay in between. CDR3 length: 14 amino acids. Only in-frame clones appear in the TCRdb table, and some are missing; sequencing was by immunoSEQ multiplex PCR. Of under 200,000 clones listed, about 93% are singletons. V is TRBV28 and J is TRBJ1-1, with a weak D call TRBD1 (6 bases). The clonotype comes from an adult in good health. The starting material was peripheral blood, obtained on day 0 of AZD1222 vaccination. CDR3 coding DNA: TGTGCCAGCATAGGGGGAGGGGCCTGGGTTGAAGCTTTCTTT. It codes for CASIGGGAWVEAFF.